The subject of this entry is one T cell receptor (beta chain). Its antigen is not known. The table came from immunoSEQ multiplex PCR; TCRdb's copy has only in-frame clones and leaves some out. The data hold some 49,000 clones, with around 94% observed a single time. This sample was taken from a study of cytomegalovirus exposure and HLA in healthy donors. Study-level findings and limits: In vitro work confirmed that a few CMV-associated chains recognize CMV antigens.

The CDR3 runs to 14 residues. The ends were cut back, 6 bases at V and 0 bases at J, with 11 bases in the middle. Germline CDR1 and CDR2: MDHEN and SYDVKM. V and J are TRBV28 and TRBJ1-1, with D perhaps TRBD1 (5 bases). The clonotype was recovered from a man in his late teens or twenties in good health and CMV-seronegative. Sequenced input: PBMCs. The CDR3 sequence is CASSGGAVNTEAFF. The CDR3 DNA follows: TGTGCCAGCAGCGGAGGGGCCGTGAACACTGAAGCTTTCTTT.